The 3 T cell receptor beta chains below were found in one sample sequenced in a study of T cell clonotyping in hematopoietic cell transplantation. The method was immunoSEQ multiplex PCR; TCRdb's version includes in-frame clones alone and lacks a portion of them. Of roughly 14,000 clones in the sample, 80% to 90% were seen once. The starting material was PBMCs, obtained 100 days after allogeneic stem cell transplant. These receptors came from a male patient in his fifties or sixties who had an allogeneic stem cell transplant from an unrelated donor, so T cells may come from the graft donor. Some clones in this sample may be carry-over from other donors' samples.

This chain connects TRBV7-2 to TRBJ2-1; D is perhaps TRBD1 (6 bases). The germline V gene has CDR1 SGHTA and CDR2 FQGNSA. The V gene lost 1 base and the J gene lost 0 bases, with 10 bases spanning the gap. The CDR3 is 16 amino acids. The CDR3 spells CASSLEGTSSYNEQFF. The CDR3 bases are TGTGCCAGCAGCTTAGAAGGGACAAGCTCCTACAATGAGCAGTTCTTC.

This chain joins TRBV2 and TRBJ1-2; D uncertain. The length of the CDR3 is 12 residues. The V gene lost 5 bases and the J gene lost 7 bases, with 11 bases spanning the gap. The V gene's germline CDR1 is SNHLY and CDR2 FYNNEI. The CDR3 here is CASSWSRGGYTF. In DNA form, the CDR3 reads TGTGCCAGCAGTTGGTCTCGAGGTGGCTACACCTTC.

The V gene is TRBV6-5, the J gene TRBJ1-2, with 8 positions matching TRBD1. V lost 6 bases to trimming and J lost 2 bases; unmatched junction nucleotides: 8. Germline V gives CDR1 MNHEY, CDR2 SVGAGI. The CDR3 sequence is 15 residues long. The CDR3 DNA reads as TGTGCCAGCAGCCCGGGGCAGGGGGCGAACTATGGCTACACCTTC. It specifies CASSPGQGANYGYTF.